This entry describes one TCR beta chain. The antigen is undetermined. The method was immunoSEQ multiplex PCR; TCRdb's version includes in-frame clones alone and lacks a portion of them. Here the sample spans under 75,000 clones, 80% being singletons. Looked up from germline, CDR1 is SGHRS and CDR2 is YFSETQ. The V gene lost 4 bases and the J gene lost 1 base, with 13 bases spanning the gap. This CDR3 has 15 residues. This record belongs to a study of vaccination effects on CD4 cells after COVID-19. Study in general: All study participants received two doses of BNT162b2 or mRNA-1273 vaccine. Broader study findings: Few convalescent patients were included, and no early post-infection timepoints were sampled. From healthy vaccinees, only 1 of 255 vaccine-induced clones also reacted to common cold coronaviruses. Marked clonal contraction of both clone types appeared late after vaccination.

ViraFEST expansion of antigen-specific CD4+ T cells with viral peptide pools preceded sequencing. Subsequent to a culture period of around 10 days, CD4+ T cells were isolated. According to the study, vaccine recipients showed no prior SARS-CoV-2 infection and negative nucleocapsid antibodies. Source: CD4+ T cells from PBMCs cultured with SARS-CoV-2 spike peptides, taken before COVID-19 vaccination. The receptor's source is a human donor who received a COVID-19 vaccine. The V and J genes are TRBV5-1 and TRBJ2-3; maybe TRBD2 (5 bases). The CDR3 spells CASSTDFTRTDTQYF. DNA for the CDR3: TGCGCCAGCAGCACGGACTTTACCCGCACAGATACGCAGTATTTT.